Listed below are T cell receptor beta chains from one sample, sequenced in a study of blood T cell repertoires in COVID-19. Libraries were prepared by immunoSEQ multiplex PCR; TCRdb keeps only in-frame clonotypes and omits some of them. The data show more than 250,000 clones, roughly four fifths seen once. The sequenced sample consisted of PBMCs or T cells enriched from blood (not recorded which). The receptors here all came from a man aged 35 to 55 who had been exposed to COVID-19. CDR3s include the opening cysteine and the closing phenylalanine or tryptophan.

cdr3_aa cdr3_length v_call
CATQRARNEKLFF 13 TRBV24-1
CASSLRSGETYEQYF 15 TRBV5-1
CASSLDLGQGSSFGYTF 17 TRBV11-2
CASGLGFQGRTEAFF 15 TRBV12-5
CASSTTGTGLYNEQFF 16 TRBV5-5
CASSQDKVDGYTF 13 TRBV11-2
CATSSTIPTSTDTQYF 16 TRBV5-1
CATSGTGSAYEQYF 14 TRBV19
CASEGGIGSNEQFF 14 TRBV6-5
CASSQADMGPAEAFF 15 TRBV4-1
CASSPNTNTGELFF 14 TRBV2
CASRRDRDISPLHF 14 TRBV6-5
CASSLGRGNYGYTF 14 TRBV28
CASRATGQDNEQYF 14 TRBV11-2
CASSQVGLSYEQYF 14 TRBV3-1/TRBV3-2
CASRSGTGPYEQYF 14 TRBV7-2
CAWSVSVSADTQYF 14 TRBV30
CASSIGLAGGGEVHGELFF 19 TRBV9
CASSPAGWSAAEQFF 15 TRBV9
CASRPGTVYEQYF 13 TRBV6-5
CASSLGPGGKRNEQFF 16 TRBV11-3
CASSPTSGGKNIQYF 15 TRBV3-1/TRBV3-2
CAISLPSGTGELFF 14 TRBV10-3
CASRGDSYEQYF 12 TRBV5-1
CASSASGSSYNEQFF 15 TRBV7-3
CASSPGQAKGKLFF 14 TRBV6-6
CASSLVANTEAFF 13 TRBV5-1
CATSDSEASGIDEQFF 16 TRBV24-1
CASSHQGGKSYNSPLHF 17 TRBV9
CASSSKRNPSETQYF 15 TRBV11-3
CATSDFGGEFF 11 TRBV24-1
CASSFGFTGANVLTF 15 TRBV7-3
CASSFIGGMNTEAFF 15 TRBV7-3
CASSLGTRETQYF 13 TRBV11-2
CASSKGGGPYNSPLHF 16 TRBV21-1